The clone carrying this T cell receptor beta chain came up a few times. The sample is drawn from a study of identical twins' blood T cells. TCR cDNA libraries were made from RNA using a previously described, modified protocol. Each TCR cDNA library carried sample-specific barcodes on both ends. TCRdb re-called the 5' RACE reads with MiXCR, one entry per CDR3 protein. The profile shows a few hundred thousand distinct CDR3 sequences, about 28% of them singletons. The receptor was isolated from a woman aged 18-50 years in good health. The sequencing sample was made of PBMCs.

CDR3 protein: CASASGAHTYNEQFF. DNA of the CDR3: TGTGCCAGCGCTTCGGGCGCCCACACCTACAATGAGCAGTTCTTC. This chain connects TRBV3-1 to TRBJ2-1; D is unresolved. The CDR3 sequence is 15 residues long. CDR1 LGHDT and CDR2 YNNKEL come from the germline V gene (reference sequence). V was trimmed by 8 bases and J by 2 bases, leaving 16 bases between them.